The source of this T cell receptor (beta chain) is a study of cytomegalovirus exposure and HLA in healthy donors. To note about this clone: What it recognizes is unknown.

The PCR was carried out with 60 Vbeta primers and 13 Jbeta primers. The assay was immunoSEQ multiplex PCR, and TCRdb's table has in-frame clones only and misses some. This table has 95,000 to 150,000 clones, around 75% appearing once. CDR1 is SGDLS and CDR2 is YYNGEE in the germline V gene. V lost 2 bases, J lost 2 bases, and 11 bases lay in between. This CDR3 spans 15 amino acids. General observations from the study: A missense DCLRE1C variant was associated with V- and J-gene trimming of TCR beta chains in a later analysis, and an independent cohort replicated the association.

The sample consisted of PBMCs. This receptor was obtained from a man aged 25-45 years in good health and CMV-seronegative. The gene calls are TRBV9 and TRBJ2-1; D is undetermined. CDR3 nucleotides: TGTGCCAGCAGCGTGGCAGGCTTGACCTACAATGAGCAGTTCTTC. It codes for CASSVAGLTYNEQFF.